This T cell receptor beta chain was observed in a study of cytomegalovirus exposure and HLA in healthy donors (TCRdb year 2017). In terms of the full investigation: An earlier analysis of some 620 of the donors reported 276 Gb of sequence data and around 120 million unique TCR beta sequences obtained from about 200 million T cells. An early release covering 550 to 700 HLA-typed donors comprised roughly 300 gigabases of sequencing data and tens of millions of unique TCR sequences. Among the approximately 400 genotyped donors, about 83% belonged to the genetic ancestry cluster associated with self-reported Caucasian donors. The aim of the study was to test whether cataloging public T cell receptors could identify signatures of past pathogen exposure. The study used immunosequencing to profile the T cell repertoires of more than 650 subjects and linked those repertoires to cytomegalovirus serostatus. A separate validation cohort of over 95 different subjects was used in addition to the roughly 670-subject first cohort. High-throughput TCR immunosequencing, statistical association of individual TCRs with disease status, and machine learning were combined to predict cytomegalovirus infection status. A later analysis re-analyzed previously published TCR beta repertoires from 650 to 800 donors and added high-resolution HLA genotyping to study TCR occurrence patterns. In the later analysis, no new phenotypic data were used to find candidate immune exposures; instead, reliance was placed on TCR beta sequences and their occurrence across donors. In an earlier analysis of around 540 of the donors, high-throughput TCR beta sequencing was used to judge whether each TCR beta V gene segment behaved as functional or pseudogenic. Donor age, sex, ethnicity and CMV serostatus were compiled alongside the repertoire data. In a later genetic analysis, genome-wide SNP genotypes for about three fifths of the roughly 670 donors were used, and that subset was treated as a discovery cohort. All discovery cohort repertoires had been generated using a single sequencing platform. Class I and class II HLA loci were covered by the typing at four-digit resolution. The number of typed donors differed by locus: about 629-630 for A, B, C, DRB1 and DQB1; about 520 for DQA1; 600 to 610 for DPA1; and around 450 for DPB1. Because of strong linkage in the cohort, five DR-DQ haplotypes were treated as single units for association and clustering. Among roughly 400 genotyped donors of the cohort, an average of approximately 220,000 unique TCR beta nucleotide sequences was sequenced per donor, of which about 19% were non-productive. Overall results and qualifications from the work: The 87-base-pair reads could not distinguish some IMGT-functional V segments, including TRBV6-2 and TRBV6-3, so those segments were excluded. V-gene and J-gene trimming of TCR beta chains was associated with a missense DCLRE1C variant in a later genetic analysis, and the association was replicated in an independent cohort. A few of the identified cytomegalovirus-associated TCR beta chains were confirmed in vitro to be specific for cytomegalovirus antigens. The earlier analysis of some 540 of the donors excluded approximately 17 rarely observed V segments, including chromosome 9 orphons, because counts were too low. For the cohort, immune exposure information was limited to CMV serostatus. A further reported finding was that TCR beta sequences accurately predicted the HLA-A and HLA-B alleles for most subjects in the first cohort. A later analysis found that TCR association rates varied across HLA loci, with DRB1 alleles showing the most associated TCRs and HLA-C alleles the fewest. A later genetic analysis reported fewer N-insertions in productive TCRs among donors in an Asian-associated ancestry cluster than the roughly 620-donor mean. Because HLA typing was missing for some donors at each locus, association tests included only the typed subset. Presence/absence analyses assumed roughly uniform sequencing depth across donors, an assumption that may not hold. Specific HLA alleles were associated with over 15,000 TCR beta sequences at a false discovery rate of 0.05 in a later analysis. Assigning TCR associations to individual alleles was difficult when HLA alleles, especially DR and DQ, strongly co-occurred. In both the original and validation cohorts, the classifier was reported to diagnose cytomegalovirus status with high specificity and sensitivity. The study gave a list of more than 150 TCR beta chains associated with cytomegalovirus. According to the authors, the approach could potentially be generalized to other disease states and immunological phenotypes. The cohort was sequenced for TCR beta chains only, and without alpha or paired-chain data the features that could be detected were limited. Linkage disequilibrium might explain the correlated functional status among segregating V segments, but an unknown experimental factor could not be excluded. Broadly in line with IMGT annotations, most TCR beta V segments showed up in productive rearrangements about 87% or about 30% of the time in an earlier analysis of 450 to 750 of the donors. According to a later analysis, parvovirus B19, influenza, CMV and Epstein-Barr virus appeared linked to several top co-occurrence clusters. While some public TCRs were present in many individuals, most TCR sequences turned up only very rarely across donors. Compared with equally common non-associated chains, HLA-associated TCR beta chains in a later analysis were more clonally expanded and had lower generation probabilities. A cluster of highly shared sequence variants was judged likely to be a technical artifact of the sequencing pipeline. According to a later analysis, most CMV-associated TCR beta chains appeared to be HLA-restricted, and the HLA associations seemed to be driven largely by CMV exposure.

In total, roughly 670 healthy bone marrow donors made up the cohort. At the time of sampling, all cohort members were nominally healthy, though unrecorded immune exposures were likely present. The donor was CMV seronegative and belonged to the group of under 400 seronegative cohort members. A peripheral blood sample was collected from each donor, and TCR beta sequencing was performed on peripheral blood mononuclear cells. The Qiagen DNeasy Blood Extraction Kit was used to extract genomic DNA from the blood cell samples. CDR1 and CDR2, looked up from the germline V gene, are SGHTA and FQGNSA. The CDR3 contains 13 residues, cysteine and phenylalanine counted. The sequence is cut down to CDR3 DNA, 39 bases in frame from base 1. V is clipped by 1 base and J by 5 bases, and the sequence between their germline boundaries is 6 bases long. Library generation was performed with the immunoSEQ multiplex PCR assay. A mixture of 60 forward primers for TCR Vbeta segments and 13 reverse primers for TCR Jbeta segments was used in the multiplex PCR. The CDR3 region of rearranged TCR beta genes was amplified from genomic DNA with a multiplex PCR assay. Amplified TCR beta libraries were sequenced as 87-base-pair reads on the Illumina HiSeq System. From the authors' description of their analysis: A later analysis tallied tens of millions of unique TCR beta chains across the 640 or so repertoires, and some 12 million of those chains were shared by two or more donors. To remove PCR and sequencing errors, raw reads were error-corrected and collapsed into unique sequences using a nearest-neighbor algorithm that merged closely related sequences. CDR3 sequences were aligned to IMGT reference sequences to assign V, D and J gene segments. For a sequence to be retained, a match of at least six nucleotides to both a V gene segment and a J gene segment was required. Rearrangements were called productive when the CDR3 lacked stop codons and stayed in frame with V and J; all others were non-productive. Following IMGT convention, CDR3 was defined as the stretch from the second conserved V-encoded cysteine up to the conserved J-encoded phenylalanine. Sequences without an unambiguous match to a single V gene segment were excluded from the earlier analysis of about 640 of the donors. In an earlier analysis of 450 to 700 of the donors, V segments were called functional above 56.7% productive rearrangements and were called segregating when the between-donor standard deviation exceeded 5%. To diagnose cytomegalovirus status from the catalog of TCR beta chain sequences, a statistical classification framework was built. In a later analysis, V and J genes were assigned by comparing TCR nucleotide sequences against IMGT/GENE-DB human TR gene sequences. Using the TCRdist pipeline, a later analysis assigned CDR3 sequences along with most-parsimonious VDJ recombination scenarios. In a later analysis, every TCR beta chain was defined by the combination of its CDR3 amino acid sequence and its V-gene family, and reads without a unique V-gene family were dropped. As a way to deal with suspected cross-contamination and a sequencing artifact, a later analysis dropped 450 to 600 nucleotide sequences that were highly shared and had low generation probability. In a later analysis, a clonal expansion index for each public chain was calculated from normalized within-repertoire ranks of inferred template counts. A later analysis computed generation probabilities with a VDJ recombination model fitted to out-of-frame rearrangements, and checked the results against IGoR. Hypergeometric tests were used in a later analysis to score TCR-TCR, TCR-HLA and TCR-CMV co-occurrence, with a repertoire-size bias correction applied to the TCR pairs. False discovery rates were estimated in a later analysis by permuting HLA or CMV assignments 20 times. In a later analysis, co-occurring TCRs were grouped using DBSCAN, with TCRdist sequence similarity added in when clustering inside HLA-allele-positive subsets. For co-occurrence clustering, repertoires with fewer than 30,000 or more than 120,000 public chains were excluded, along with five repertoires with anomalous nucleotide sharing. Entries here come from immuneACCESS through TCRdb and include only in-frame sequences with V and J called. Some clones fail to appear in such tables; in the studies checked, an unresolved V gene covers under half of the shortfall, and the cause of the remainder is unknown. The V and J calls and clone size are taken from that table; D and trimming were inferred from the DNA. The sample profile shows approximately 180,000 clones; around three quarters of them were found once. The ten largest account for about 1.7% of the sample.

Points on this clone: There is no known antigen for this receptor. No base-level quality is on record; no much larger clone is a single base apart.

Rearrangement joined TRBV7-2 to TRBJ2-1, with no confidently assigned D gene. The clonotype originates from a woman in her twenties or thirties in good health and CMV-seronegative. Sequences were obtained from PBMCs. The DNA sequence is TGTGCCAGCAGCTTAGTGTCAGACAATGAGCAGTTCTTC. It translates as CASSLVSDNEQFF.